The 8 T cell receptor beta chains below were found in one sample sequenced in a study of cytomegalovirus exposure and HLA in healthy donors. PCR employed 60 Vbeta and 13 Jbeta primers. Using immunoSEQ multiplex PCR, the repertoire was profiled, and TCRdb retains in-frame clones only, with some absent. The sample lists 150,000 to 200,000 clones, 81% occurring once. Input material: PBMCs. The receptors originated from a man younger than 35 in good health and CMV-seronegative.

This rearrangement joins TRBV27 to TRBJ2-1; TRBD2 matches at 10 bases. J lost 5 bases, V lost 5 bases, and 6 bases had no gene match. The CDR3 is 15 residues long. Germline V gives CDR1 MNHEY, CDR2 SMNVEV (reference sequence). The CDR3 spells CASSIGTSAHNEQFF. CDR3 nucleotides: TGTGCCAGCAGTATAGGGACTAGCGCCCACAATGAGCAGTTCTTC.

The chain's CDR3 is CASSGGQGGIYSNQPQHF. CDR3 bases: TGTGCCAGCAGTGGGGGACAGGGGGGGATTTATAGCAATCAGCCCCAGCATTTT. This sequence joins TRBV28 and TRBJ1-5, with TRBD1 matching 11 bases. The germline CDR1 and CDR2 sequences are MDHEN and SYDVKM. The CDR3 sequence is 18 residues long. V gave up 5 bases and J gave up 0 bases; unmatched junction bases: 9.

Regarding this clone: One junction end disagrees with the germline gene, perhaps due to a read error. The rearrangement links TRBV6-1 to TRBJ1-6; a weak D match, TRBD1 (5 bases). Germline CDR1 and CDR2: MNHNS and SASEGT. The CDR3 consists of 14 residues. The CDR3 loop is CASSGSRANSPLHF. As DNA, the CDR3 is TGTGCCAGCAGTGGAAGCAGGGCTAATTCACCCCTCCATTTT.

V is TRBV7-8 and J is TRBJ2-1; D is undetermined. Trimming removed 7 bases from V and 10 bases from J, with 17 bases in between. There are 13 residues in the CDR3. Per germline, CDR1 SGHVS and CDR2 FQNEAQ. The CDR3: CASTPVRVHEQFF. The CDR3 DNA reads as TGTGCCAGCACTCCGGTCCGGGTACACGAGCAGTTCTTC.

This clone occurred once. The J gene is TRBJ1-2, the V gene TRBV7-2; TRBD1 is a possible D gene (5 bases). The V and J ends lost 3 bases and 0 bases respectively, with 23 bases between them. The CDR3 is made up of 19 amino acids. CDR1 SGHTA and CDR2 FQGNSA come from the germline V gene. The CDR3 DNA follows: TGTGCCAGCAGCTTTCCAAAGCTCTGGGGCCGAATAGCTAACTATGGCTACACCTTC. Translation: CASSFPKLWGRIANYGYTF. The whole variable domain, remainder taken from reference TRBV7-2 and TRBJ1-2, is GAGVSQSPSNKVTEKGKDVELRCDPISGHTALYWYRQSLGQGLEFLIYFQGNSAPDKSGLPSDRFSAERTGGSVSTLTIQRTQQEDSAVYLCASSFPKLWGRIANYGYTFGSGTRLTVV.

This rearrangement joins TRBV5-1 to TRBJ2-2; D is possibly TRBD1 (6 bases). The CDR3 consists of 15 residues. Germline V lookup: CDR1 SGHRS, CDR2 YFSETQ. Trimming cost V 4 bases and J 2 bases, with 12 bases left between them. CDR3 sequence (DNA): TGCGCCAGCAGCATTCGACAGGATAACACCGGGGAGCTGTTTTTT. Translated: CASSIRQDNTGELFF.

The chain combines TRBV7-9 with TRBJ1-3; 10 nucleotides match TRBD1. CDR3 length: 17 residues. Germline CDR1 reads SEHNR; CDR2 reads FQNEAQ (reference sequence). The V and J ends lost 4 bases and 1 base, in that order; junction bases with no gene match: 7. CDR3 DNA sequence: TGTGCCAGCAGCTGGGGACAGGGGTTTGGGTCTGGAAACACCATATATTTT. Encoded protein: CASSWGQGFGSGNTIYF.

The chain carries TRBV27 and TRBJ2-3; possibly TRBD2 for D (5 bases). Germline CDR1 and CDR2: MNHEY and SMNVEV (reference sequence). The CDR3 extends over 14 amino acids. Trimming shortened V by 5 bases and J by 2 bases, and 11 bases separated the two germline ends. This chain's CDR3 is CASSNLALTDTQYF. In DNA form, the CDR3 reads TGTGCCAGCAGTAATCTAGCTCTCACAGATACGCAGTATTTT.